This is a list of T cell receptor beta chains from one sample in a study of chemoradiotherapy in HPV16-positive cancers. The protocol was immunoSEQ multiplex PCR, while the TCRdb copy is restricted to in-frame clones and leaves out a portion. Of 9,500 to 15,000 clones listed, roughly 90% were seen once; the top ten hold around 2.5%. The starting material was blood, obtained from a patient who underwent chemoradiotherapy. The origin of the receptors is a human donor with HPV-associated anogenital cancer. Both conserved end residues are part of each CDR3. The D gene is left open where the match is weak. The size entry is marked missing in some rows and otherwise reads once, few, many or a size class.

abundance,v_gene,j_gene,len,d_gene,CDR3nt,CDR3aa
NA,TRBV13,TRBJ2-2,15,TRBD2,TGTGCCAGCAGCTACGGACTAGTGAACACCGGGGAGCTGTTTTTT,CASSYGLVNTGELFF
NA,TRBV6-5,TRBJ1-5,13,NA,TGTGCCAGCAGTTTGGAAGAGAATCAGCCCCAGCATTTT,CASSLEENQPQHF
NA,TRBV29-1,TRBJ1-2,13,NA,TGCAGCGTTGGGGGGCCTAGGCTCTATGGCTACACCTTC,CSVGGPRLYGYTF
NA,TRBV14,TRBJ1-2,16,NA,TGTGCCAGCAGCCCCTCTTCGGGGGGCGCATACTATGGCTACACCTTC,CASSPSSGGAYYGYTF
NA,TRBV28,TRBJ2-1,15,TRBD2,TGTGCCAGCAGTCCAGGCGGGGGGGATTACAATGAGCAGTTCTTC,CASSPGGGDYNEQFF
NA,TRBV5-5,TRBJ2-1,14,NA,TGTGCCAGCAGCTCCACTAGGGACTACAATGAGCAGTTCTTC,CASSSTRDYNEQFF
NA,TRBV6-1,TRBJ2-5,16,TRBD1,TGTGCCAGCAGTGAAGCTACAGGACAGGGGCAAGAGACCCAGTACTTC,CASSEATGQGQETQYF
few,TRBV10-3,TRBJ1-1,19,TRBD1,TGTGCCATCAGTCCCAGTTTGGGGACAGGGACGAAAGAGAACACTGAAGCTTTCTTT,CAISPSLGTGTKENTEAFF
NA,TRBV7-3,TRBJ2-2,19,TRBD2,TGTGCCAGCAGCCCAGTTGGGTCCAGCGGGGGCCAAGGGACCGGGGAGCTGTTTTTT,CASSPVGSSGGQGTGELFF
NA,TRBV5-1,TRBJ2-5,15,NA,TGCGCCAGCAGCTTGGAGAGTTCAAGAAGGGAGACCCAGTACTTC,CASSLESSRRETQYF
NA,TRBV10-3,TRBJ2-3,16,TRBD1,TGTGCCATCAGTGGGCCCGGACAGGGCTACACAGATACGCAGTATTTT,CAISGPGQGYTDTQYF
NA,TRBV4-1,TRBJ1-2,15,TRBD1,TGCGCCAGCAGCCCTGGACAAGGGGGCACCGCCCTTACCACCTTC,CASSPGQGGTALTTF
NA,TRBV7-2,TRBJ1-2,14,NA,TGTGCCAGCAGCCCCCGGGCGGACCTCTATGGCTACACCTTC,CASSPRADLYGYTF
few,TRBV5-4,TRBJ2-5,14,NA,TGTGCCAGCAGTCCCGGGCAGCTCCAAGAGACCCAGTACTTC,CASSPGQLQETQYF
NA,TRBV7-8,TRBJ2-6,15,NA,TGTGCCAGCAGCCCCCACAGGGTAGGGGCCAACGTCCTGACTTTC,CASSPHRVGANVLTF
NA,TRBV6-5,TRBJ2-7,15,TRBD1,TGTGCCAGCAGTCCAAGGACAGGGAGGTATAACGAGCAGTACTTC,CASSPRTGRYNEQYF
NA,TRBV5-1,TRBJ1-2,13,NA,TGCGCCAGCAGCTTGGCGGGACATCCCCGCTACACCTTC,CASSLAGHPRYTF
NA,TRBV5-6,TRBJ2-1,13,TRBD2,TGTGCCAGCAGTCTCGACGGGGGGGACGAGCAGTTCTTC,CASSLDGGDEQFF
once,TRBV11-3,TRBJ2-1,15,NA,TGTGCCAGCAGCTTAACCACAGGGATCAACAATGAGCAGTTCTTC,CASSLTTGINNEQFF
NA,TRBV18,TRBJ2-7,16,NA,TGTGCCAGCTCACCAGTCGTGACTTTCCCCTCCTACGAGCAGTACTTC,CASSPVVTFPSYEQYF
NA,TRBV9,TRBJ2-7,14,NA,TGTGCCAGCAGCATCAGTAGTTGGGCCAAGGAGCAGTACTTC,CASSISSWAKEQYF
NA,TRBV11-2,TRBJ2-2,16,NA,TGTGCCAGCAGCTTAATCATTAGCACGAACACCGGGGAGCTGTTTTTT,CASSLIISTNTGELFF
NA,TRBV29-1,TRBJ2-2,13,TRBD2,TGCAGCGTTGTTCTAGCGGTGGACGGGGAGCTGTTTTTT,CSVVLAVDGELFF
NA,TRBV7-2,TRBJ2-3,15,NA,TGTGCCAGCAGCTTAGGCACAGTCCCCACAGATACGCAGTATTTT,CASSLGTVPTDTQYF
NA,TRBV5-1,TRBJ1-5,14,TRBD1,TGCGCCAGCAGCCCCGACAGGGGGAATCAGCCCCAGCATTTT,CASSPDRGNQPQHF
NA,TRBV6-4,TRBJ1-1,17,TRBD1,TGTGCCAGCAGTGACTCCCGTGGGACAGGGATGAACACTGAAGCTTTCTTT,CASSDSRGTGMNTEAFF
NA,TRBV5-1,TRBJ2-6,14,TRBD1,TGCGCCAGCAGGTATAGGGACAGGGTAAACGTCCTGACTTTC,CASRYRDRVNVLTF
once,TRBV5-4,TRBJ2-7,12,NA,TGTGCCAGCAGCTTGGATGGCTACGAGCAGTACTTC,CASSLDGYEQYF
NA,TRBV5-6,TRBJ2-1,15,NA,TGTGCCAGCAGCTCCCCCGGGAGCTCCTACAATGAGCAGTTCTTC,CASSSPGSSYNEQFF
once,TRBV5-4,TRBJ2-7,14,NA,TGTGCCAGCAGCTTAGGAGGGAACCCCTACGAGCAGTACTTC,CASSLGGNPYEQYF
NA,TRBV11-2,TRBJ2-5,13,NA,TGTGCCAGCAGCTTAGAGGTAGCAGAGACCCAGTACTTC,CASSLEVAETQYF
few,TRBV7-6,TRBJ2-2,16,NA,TGTGCCAGCAGCCCCGGGACAAACGCGAACACCGGGGAGCTGTTTTTT,CASSPGTNANTGELFF
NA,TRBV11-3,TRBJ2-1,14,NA,TGTGCCAGCAGCTTAGTCGGCAGTGGCAATGAGCAGTTCTTC,CASSLVGSGNEQFF
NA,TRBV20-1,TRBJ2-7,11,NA,TGCAGTGCTCCGACGGACTACGAGCAGTACTTC,CSAPTDYEQYF
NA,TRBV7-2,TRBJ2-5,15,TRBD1,TGTGCCAGCAGCCGAGGGGGGCAGGGGGCCCAGACCCAGTACTTC,CASSRGGQGAQTQYF
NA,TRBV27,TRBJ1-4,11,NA,TGTGCCAGCAGGCGGGGGGACACCTGCATTTTT,CASRRGDTCIF
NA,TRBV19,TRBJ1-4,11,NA,TGTGCCAGTAGTATTGCGACAGAACTGTTTTTT,CASSIATELFF
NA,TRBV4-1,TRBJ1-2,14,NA,TGCGCCAGCAGCCAAGATATGGGGCCACGGGGCTACACCTTC,CASSQDMGPRGYTF
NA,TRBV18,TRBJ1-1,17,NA,TGTGCCAGCTCACCAAGGATAGGGGGGATGGCGAACACTGAAGCTTTCTTT,CASSPRIGGMANTEAFF
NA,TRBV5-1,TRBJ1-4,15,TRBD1,TGCGCCAGCAGCTTCGGGACAGGCTCGGGAGAAAAACTGTTTTTT,CASSFGTGSGEKLFF
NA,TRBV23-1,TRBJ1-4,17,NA,TGCGCCAGCAGTCAATACCCCCACACGGGCGGTGGGGAAAAACTGTTTTTT,CASSQYPHTGGGEKLFF
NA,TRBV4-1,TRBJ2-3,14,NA,TGCGCCAGCAGCCAAACGGGGGTTGCTGATACGCAGTATTTT,CASSQTGVADTQYF
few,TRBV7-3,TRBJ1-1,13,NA,TGTGCCAGCAGCTTAAGCCAATGGACTGAAGCTTTCTTT,CASSLSQWTEAFF
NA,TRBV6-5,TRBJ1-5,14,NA,TGTGCCAGCAGTCGAGATAGGGGTGGACAGCCCCAGCATTTT,CASSRDRGGQPQHF
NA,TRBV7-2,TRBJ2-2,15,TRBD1,TGTGCCAGCAGCTTACGTGACAGGGGTGTCGGGGAGCTGTTTTTT,CASSLRDRGVGELFF
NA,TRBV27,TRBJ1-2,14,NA,TGTGCCAGCAGTCAGACCTTGTCCTTCTATGGCTACACCTTC,CASSQTLSFYGYTF
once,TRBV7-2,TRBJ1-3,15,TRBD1,TGTGCCAGCAGCTTGGACAGGATCTCTGGAAACACCATATATTTT,CASSLDRISGNTIYF
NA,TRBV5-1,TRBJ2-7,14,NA,TGCGCCAGCACCTTCGAGCAGGCTTTCTACGAGCAGTACTTC,CASTFEQAFYEQYF
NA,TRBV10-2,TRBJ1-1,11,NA,TGCGCCAGCCGAGGGAACACTGAAGCTTTCTTT,CASRGNTEAFF
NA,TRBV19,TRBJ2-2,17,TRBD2,TGTGCCGTTGGGGGACTAGCGGGGGACCGGGGTACCGGGGAGCTGTTTTTT,CAVGGLAGDRGTGELFF
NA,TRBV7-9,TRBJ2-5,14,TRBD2,TGTGCCAGCAGCAAAGGTAGCGGGGGGCCGACCCAGTACTTC,CASSKGSGGPTQYF
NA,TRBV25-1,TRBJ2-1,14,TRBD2,TGTGCCAGCAGTGAAGTTGGACTAGGCAATGAGCAGTTCTTC,CASSEVGLGNEQFF
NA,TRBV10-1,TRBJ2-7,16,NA,TGCGCCAGCAGAAAGGACCCGGGATTCCACAACTACGAGCAGTACTTC,CASRKDPGFHNYEQYF
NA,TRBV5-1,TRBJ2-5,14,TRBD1,TGCGCCAGCAGCACAGGACAGGGTGGAGAGACCCAGTACTTC,CASSTGQGGETQYF
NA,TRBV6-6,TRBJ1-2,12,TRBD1,TGTGCCAGCAGTTGGACAGGGAAGGGCTACACCTTC,CASSWTGKGYTF
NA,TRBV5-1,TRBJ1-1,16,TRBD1,TGCGCCAGCAGCTTGATAGTTTCAGGGGGTAACACTGAAGCTTTCTTT,CASSLIVSGGNTEAFF
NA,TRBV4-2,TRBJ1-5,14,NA,TGTGCCAGCAGCCAAGACGCGGGGGCTCAGCCCCAGCATTTT,CASSQDAGAQPQHF